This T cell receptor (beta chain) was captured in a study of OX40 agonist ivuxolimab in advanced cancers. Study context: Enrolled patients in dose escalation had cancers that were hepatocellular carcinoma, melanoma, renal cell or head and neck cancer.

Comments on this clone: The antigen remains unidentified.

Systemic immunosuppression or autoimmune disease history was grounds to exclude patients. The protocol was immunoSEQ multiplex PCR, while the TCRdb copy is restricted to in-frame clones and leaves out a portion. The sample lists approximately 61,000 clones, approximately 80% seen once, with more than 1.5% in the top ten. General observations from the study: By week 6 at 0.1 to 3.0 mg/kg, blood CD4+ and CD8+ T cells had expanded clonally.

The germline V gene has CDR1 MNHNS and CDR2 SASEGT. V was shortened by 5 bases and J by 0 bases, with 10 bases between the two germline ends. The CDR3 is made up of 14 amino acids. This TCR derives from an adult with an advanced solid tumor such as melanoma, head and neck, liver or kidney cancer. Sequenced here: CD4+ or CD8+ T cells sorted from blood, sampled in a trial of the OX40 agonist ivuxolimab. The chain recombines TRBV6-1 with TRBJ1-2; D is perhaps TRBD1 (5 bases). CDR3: CASSPDRTNYGYTF. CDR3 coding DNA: TGTGCCAGCAGTCCCGACAGAACTAACTATGGCTACACCTTC.